Following are 2 T cell receptor beta chains from one sample sequenced in a study of response to subunit inactivated influenza vaccine. TCRdb called the RT-PCR reads again in MiXCR, with one record for every CDR3 protein. The sample carries approximately 160,000 distinct CDR3 sequences, about 11% recorded once. The starting material was CD8+ T cells sorted from PBMCs, obtained around 25 months after vaccination. The source of these receptors is a man between 50 and 75 years old who received an inactivated influenza vaccine.

The gene calls are TRBV7-9 and TRBJ2-1, with TRBD2 identical over 12 bases. V lost 5 bases to trimming and J lost 2 bases; unmatched junction nucleotides: 4. This CDR3 comprises 16 residues. CDR1 and CDR2 (germline): SEHNR, FQNEAQ (reference sequence). CDR3 sequence: CASSPRLAGAYNEQFF. Written as DNA, the CDR3 is TGTGCCAGCAGCCCTAGACTAGCGGGGGCCTACAATGAGCAGTTCTTC.

The genes are TRBV7-8 and TRBJ2-5, with a weak D call TRBD2 (5 bases). Germline V lookup: CDR1 SGHVS, CDR2 FQNEAQ. Trimming cost V 2 bases and J 0 bases, with 16 bases left between them. The CDR3 has 17 amino acids. The CDR3 sequence: CASSLPDSDQYQETQYF. The CDR3 DNA is TGTGCCAGCAGCTTACCCGATAGCGACCAGTACCAAGAGACCCAGTACTTC.